These 18 T cell receptor beta chains came from one sample sequenced in a study of blood T cell repertoires in COVID-19. Using immunoSEQ multiplex PCR, the repertoire was profiled, and TCRdb retains in-frame clones only, with some absent. The data contain around 43,000 clones, around 85% of them singletons. The sample comprised peripheral blood. These receptors originate from a woman at least 80 years old with acute or convalescent COVID-19.

The chain uses TRBV29-1 and TRBJ2-3; D is ambiguous. Trimming left V 2 bases short and J 14 bases short, with 20 bases between. CDR1 is SQVTM, CDR2 ANQGSEA, per germline. The CDR3 covers 13 residues. The DNA of the CDR3 is TGCAGCGTTGAATCCCTCGGTAGCCGGTCTCGGTATTTT. Translating it yields CSVESLGSRSRYF.

The chain combines TRBV3-1 (or the pseudogene TRBV3-2) with TRBJ1-4; tentative D call: TRBD1 (6 bases). V was clipped by 0 bases and J by 7 bases, with 12 bases between them. Germline CDR1 and CDR2: LGHDT and YNNKEL (reference sequence). CDR3 length: 15 amino acids. The CDR3 DNA sequence: TGTGCCAGCAGCCAAGAACCACAGGGAGTTGAAAAACTGTTTTTT. Translation: CASSQEPQGVEKLFF.

The J gene is TRBJ2-5, the V gene TRBV7-8; 14 bases map to TRBD2. V lost 4 bases, J lost 5 bases, and 6 bases stayed unmatched. CDR1 and CDR2 (germline): SGHVS, FQNEAQ. The CDR3 is 16 residues long. The CDR3 loop reads CASSSGTSGSRETQYF. The DNA for the CDR3 is TGTGCCAGCAGCTCCGGGACTAGCGGGAGCAGGGAGACCCAGTACTTC.

V and J are TRBV7-2 and TRBJ2-4, with 7 positions matching TRBD2. The CDR3 consists of 16 residues. The V gene end was trimmed by 2 bases and the J gene end by 8 bases; junction bases not matched to a gene: 12. Germline V gives CDR1 SGHTA, CDR2 FQGNSA. The CDR3, as DNA: TGTGCCAGCAGCTTAAGCGGGATGGGCGCGAAGGACATTCAGTACTTC. This translates into CASSLSGMGAKDIQYF.

The gene calls are TRBV6-6 and TRBJ2-1; TRBD2 matches 8 bases. The CDR3 is 14 residues long. Losses at the gene ends were 0 bases for V and 13 bases for J; bases not matched to a gene: 8. CDR1 and CDR2 from the germline V gene are MNHNY and SVGAGI (reference sequence). As DNA, the CDR3 is TGTGCCAGCAGTTACTCAGGTAGCGGGAACACACAGTTCTTC. This translates into CASSYSGSGNTQFF.

The sample holds a few counts of this clone. The chain combines TRBV4-1 with TRBJ2-1; 8 bases match TRBD2. This CDR3 is 17 amino acids long. The V gene's germline CDR1 is MGHRA and CDR2 YSYEKL. Unmatched junction bases numbered 16, after V lost 3 bases and J lost 9 bases. CDR3 nucleotide sequence: TGCGCCAGCAGCCAGCCCTTAGCCGGGACTAGAAGTATTGAGCAGTTCTTC. Translation gives CASSQPLAGTRSIEQFF.

The genes are TRBV18 and TRBJ2-1, with 7 bases that match TRBD2. J lost 7 bases, V lost 4 bases, and 19 bases had no gene match. The CDR3 spans 18 residues. Germline-derived CDR1 and CDR2 are KGHSH and LQKENI. The CDR3 DNA reads as TGTGCCAGCTCACGTGGGACTAAAGAACTCCGTGCGCGGAATGAGCAGTTCTTC. Translation: CASSRGTKELRARNEQFF.

The chain links TRBV24-1 to TRBJ1-6; TRBD1 might be the D (6 bases). The CDR3 totals 21 residues. Germline CDR1 is KGHDR and CDR2 is SFDVKD. V was trimmed by 1 base and J by 0 bases, leaving 21 bases between them. CDR3 in amino acids: CATSDFGRGGAPGSYNSPLHF. For the CDR3, the DNA is TGTGCCACCAGTGATTTTGGGAGAGGGGGGGCACCTGGCTCCTATAATTCACCCCTCCACTTT.

The chain recombines TRBV5-5 with TRBJ2-1, with D perhaps matching TRBD1 (5 bases). This CDR3 is 13 amino acids long. The germline V gene has CDR1 SGHKS and CDR2 YYEKEE (reference sequence). V was cut by 4 bases and J by 10 bases, with 15 bases left in between. Written as DNA, the CDR3 is TGTGCCAGCAGCGAAAACAGGTTAGGGGAGCAGTTCTTC. It encodes CASSENRLGEQFF. Variable domain in full (rest from reference TRBV5-5 and TRBJ2-1): DAGVTQSPTHLIKTRGQQVTLRCSPISGHKSVSWYQQVLGQGPQFIFQYYEKEERGRGNFPDRFSARQFPNYSSELNVNALLLGDSALYLCASSENRLGEQFFGPGTRLTVL.

The chain uses TRBV6-4 and TRBJ2-3; TRBD1 is a possible D gene (7 bases). CDR3 length: 16 amino acids. Germline loops: CDR1 MRHNA, CDR2 SNTAGT. The V and J ends lost 6 bases and 0 bases respectively, with 16 bases between them. The CDR3 nucleotides are TGTGCCAGCAGAGGGACAGCCGGGAGTAGCACAGATACGCAGTATTTT. Amino acid sequence: CASRGTAGSSTDTQYF.

The V gene is TRBV6-6, the J gene TRBJ2-1; TRBD2 matches at 8 bases. The CDR3 loop spans 15 amino acids. The germline V gene encodes CDR1 MNHNY and CDR2 SVGAGI (reference sequence). V was pared by 8 bases and J by 7 bases, with 13 bases of the junction left unmatched. The CDR3 loop reads CASSDPGLVLNEQFF. DNA for the CDR3: TGTGCCAGCTCCGATCCGGGACTAGTTTTGAATGAGCAGTTCTTC.

On this clone: The sample contains more than one DNA sequence encoding this CDR3. The chain is built from TRBV5-1 and TRBJ2-6; D is ambiguous. The germline V and J ends were trimmed by 0 bases and 4 bases, with 5 bases remaining between them. CDR3 length equals 14 residues. Germline loops: CDR1 SGHRS, CDR2 YFSETQ. CDR3 residues: CASSLGSGANVLTF. In DNA form, the CDR3 reads TGCGCCAGCAGCTTGGGGAGCGGGGCCAACGTCCTGACTTTC.

The chain couples TRBV18 to TRBJ1-2, with a weak D call TRBD1 (5 bases). Germline CDR1 is KGHSH and CDR2 is LQKENI. This CDR3 is 13 amino acids long. Trimming stripped 3 bases from V and 6 bases from J, with 11 bases between. CDR3 residues: CASSPRAKDGYTF. The CDR3 DNA is TGTGCCAGCTCACCCAGGGCGAAGGATGGCTACACCTTC.

The rearrangement uses TRBV3-1 (or the pseudogene TRBV3-2) and TRBJ2-4; D may be TRBD2 (5 bases). V gave up 3 bases and J gave up 0 bases, with 15 bases separating them. There are 17 residues in the CDR3. From germline, CDR1 is LGHDT and CDR2 YNNKEL (reference sequence). The CDR3 region is CASSQGGWERAKNIQYF. DNA of the CDR3: TGTGCCAGCAGCCAGGGTGGGTGGGAGAGAGCCAAAAACATTCAGTACTTC.

This sequence joins TRBV7-6 and TRBJ1-4; TRBD1 aligns across 7 bases. CDR3 size: 14 residues. V lost 4 bases, J lost 1 base, and 0 bases stayed unmatched. Germline V gene lookup returns CDR1 SGHVS and CDR2 FNYEAQ. In nucleotides, the CDR3 is TGTGCCAGCAGCTGGACAGGAACTAATGAAAAACTGTTTTTT. It encodes CASSWTGTNEKLFF.

This chain uses TRBV12-3 or TRBV12-4 with TRBJ2-1, with D perhaps matching TRBD2 (5 bases). The CDR3 is made up of 12 amino acids. Deletions cut 3 bases from V and 10 bases from J, with 10 bases between. CDR3 in amino acids: CASSFVGIEQFF. CDR3 DNA: TGTGCCAGCAGTTTCGTCGGGATAGAGCAGTTCTTC.

This chain uses TRBV28 with TRBJ1-2, with TRBD1 matching 7 bases. Unmatched junction bases numbered 20, after V lost 5 bases and J lost 8 bases. The CDR3 spans 17 residues. CDR1 and CDR2 (germline): MDHEN, SYDVKM. In nucleotides, the CDR3 is TGTGCCAGCAGTGACCCCGGGACAGTGAGGATCGGAGAAGGCTACACCTTC. It translates to CASSDPGTVRIGEGYTF.

The V call is TRBV9, the J call TRBJ2-1, with 8 bases identical to TRBD2. Losses at the gene ends were 5 bases for V and 0 bases for J; bases not matched to a gene: 4. The CDR3 consists of 15 residues. Germline V CDR1 and CDR2: SGDLS, YYNGEE. The CDR3 bases are TGTGCCAGCAGTCCAAGCGGGAGCTCCTACAATGAGCAGTTCTTC. Amino acid sequence: CASSPSGSSYNEQFF. The full variable domain, in which reference TRBV9 and TRBJ2-1 provide the parts outside the CDR3, is DSGVTQTPKHLITATGQRVTLRCSPRSGDLSVYWYQQSLDQGLQFLIQYYNGEERAKGNILERFSAQQFPDLHSELNLSSLELGDSALYFCASSPSGSSYNEQFFGPGTRLTVL.